Listed below are T cell receptor beta chains from one sample, sequenced in a study of shared clonotypes between healthy human individuals. Sequencing used immunoSEQ multiplex PCR; TCRdb keeps in-frame clones, though not all of them. Of just over 2,000,000 clones listed, around 95% are singletons. Material for sequencing was naive CD4+ T cells sorted from blood. The receptors originated from a man younger than 35 in good health. CDR3s include the opening cysteine and the closing phenylalanine or tryptophan. The D gene is left open where the match is weak. The listing skips clone size in some rows; elsewhere it reads once, few, many or a size class.

>TRBV7-2|NA|TRBJ1-2|NA
TGTGCCAGCAGCCTGGGCGGGGACTATGGCTACACCTTC
CASSLGGDYGYTF
>TRBV19|TRBD1|TRBJ2-4|NA
TGTGCCAGTAGAGAACAGGGGGAAAAAAACATTCAGTACTTC
CASREQGEKNIQYF
>TRBV2|NA|TRBJ2-7|once
TGTGCCAGCAGCACGACTTCCTACGAGCAGTACTTC
CASSTTSYEQYF
>TRBV7-2|TRBD2|TRBJ2-5|once
TGTGCCAGCAGCTCAGGACTAGCGGGGGGGCGATGGCAAGAGACCCAGTACTTC
CASSSGLAGGRWQETQYF
>TRBV9|NA|TRBJ2-1|NA
TGTGCCAGCAGCGTAGAGGCTAGTCCCGTTAACAATGAGCAGTTCTTC
CASSVEASPVNNEQFF
>TRBV2|NA|TRBJ2-6|NA
TGTGCCAGCCGAACAGACTCTGGGGCCAACGTCCTGACTTTC
CASRTDSGANVLTF
>TRBV5-4|NA|TRBJ2-7|NA
TGTGCCAGCAGCCCCGCATTGGGCGAGCAGTACTTC
CASSPALGEQYF
>TRBV6-1|NA|TRBJ1-1|NA
TGTGCCAGCAGTGAAGAGGCGTCAAAAGCTTTCTTT
CASSEEASKAFF
>TRBV23-1|TRBD1|TRBJ1-5|NA
TGCGCCAGCAGTATCGGGGACAGGAAGAATCAGCCCCAGCATTTT
CASSIGDRKNQPQHF
>TRBV7-6|NA|TRBJ2-1|once
TGTGCCACTAGTTCGAACGATCCTGAGCAGTTCTTC
CATSSNDPEQFF
>TRBV5-1|NA|TRBJ1-1|NA
TGCGCCAGCAGGAAGAGGCTGAACACTGAAGCTTTCTTT
CASRKRLNTEAFF
>TRBV2|NA|TRBJ1-5|NA
TGTGCCAGCAGTGAAGCTTGGGGGGACCAGCCCCAGCATTTT
CASSEAWGDQPQHF
>TRBV10-3|NA|TRBJ2-1|NA
TGTGCCATCGGAAAGCAGACGTCCTACAATGAGCAGTTCTTC
CAIGKQTSYNEQFF
>TRBV4-1|NA|TRBJ1-1|NA
TGCGCCAGCAGCCAAGTATCTCCGGGCCCAGGCCACCCTGAAGCTTTCTTT
CASSQVSPGPGHPEAFF
>TRBV4-1|NA|TRBJ1-3|NA
TGCGCCAGCAGCCAAGCTCGGGGGAGGGACACCTACTCTGGAAACACCATATATTTT
CASSQARGRDTYSGNTIYF
>TRBV2|TRBD1|TRBJ2-5|NA
TGTGCCAGCAGTGAAGGGGGACAGGGCGAGACCCAGTACTTC
CASSEGGQGETQYF
>TRBV10-3|NA|TRBJ2-5|NA
TGTGCCATCAGAAGGCCTGAATGGGAGACCCAGTACTTC
CAIRRPEWETQYF
>TRBV6-5|NA|TRBJ2-7|NA
TGTGCCACCTCTGGGGGGTGGGAGCAGTACTTC
CATSGGWEQYF
>TRBV18|NA|TRBJ1-3|NA
TGTGCCAGCTCACCACAGGTTTCTGATTCTGGAAACACCATATATTTT
CASSPQVSDSGNTIYF
>TRBV5-1|TRBD2|TRBJ2-2|once
TGCGCCAGCAGCACCCTAGCGGGGGGAAACACCGGGGAGCTGTTTTTT
CASSTLAGGNTGELFF
>TRBV4-3|NA|TRBJ1-5|NA
TGCGCCAGCAGCCAGCTCGCAGGGGTTCAGCCCCAGCATTTT
CASSQLAGVQPQHF
>TRBV2|TRBD1|TRBJ1-2|NA
TGTGCCAGCATCGGGACAGAGCACTATGGCTACACCTTC
CASIGTEHYGYTF
>TRBV18|TRBD1|TRBJ1-1|NA
TGTGCCAGCTCATTGGGACAGGAGAACACTGAAGCTTTCTTT
CASSLGQENTEAFF
>TRBV28|NA|TRBJ1-6|once
TGTGCCAGCAGCGGGGGCTCCTATAATTCACCCCTCCACTTT
CASSGGSYNSPLHF
>TRBV30|TRBD1|TRBJ2-6|NA
TGTGCCTGGAGTGCCCAGGGACAGGGACGGTCCGGGGCCAACGTCCTGACTTTC
CAWSAQGQGRSGANVLTF
>TRBV2|NA|TRBJ1-5|NA
TGTGCCAGCCGATCCGGGCCGGATCAGCCCCAGCATTTT
CASRSGPDQPQHF